These 28 T cell receptor beta chains were sequenced from one sample in a study of regulatory T cells in long-lasting Graves disease (dated by TCRdb to the early 2020s). What this sample's time point label stands for: persistent/refractory GD, antithyroid drugs over 5 years with positive TRAb. RNA was extracted from PBMCs in TRIzol for both TCR sequencing and RNA sequencing. Library construction relied on multiplex PCR. Instrument on record: Illumina HiSeq 4000. TCR beta libraries were built with iRepertoire HTBI primers and Arm-PCR amplification of CDR3 regions. Through fastp at Q25 and MiXCR, TCRdb rebuilt clones from the public reads, retaining in-frame beta chains. All rows with the same CDR3 protein become a single entry with the most common DNA and genes. This sample lists around 340,000 distinct CDR3 sequences; roughly a fifth were detected once. The ten largest clones capture approximately 31% of the sample.

Source: peripheral blood mononuclear cells (PBMCs), taken when the disease was refractory, from a patient treated with antithyroid drugs. The receptors originated from a female donor with Graves disease.

Worth noting for this clonotype: One end of the junction does not line up with germline, which may come from a read error. Here the CDR3 reads CSVEGRESSTEASF. The CDR3 coding sequence is TGCAGCGTTGAAGGGCGGGAGAGTAGCACTGAAGCTTCCTTT. J is TRBJ1-1 and V is TRBV29-1, with unresolved D. Germline V lookup: CDR1 SQVTM, CDR2 ANQGSEA. The CDR3 runs to 14 residues.

The chain recombines TRBV4-1 with TRBJ1-5; D might be TRBD1 (5 bases). The length of the CDR3 is 15 residues. V gave up 1 base and J gave up 6 bases, with 13 bases separating them. Per germline, CDR1 MGHRA and CDR2 YSYEKL. CDR3 nucleotides: TGCGCCAGCAGCCAAGTCGGCAGGGCGCGTCAGCCCCAGCATTTT. It yields the protein CASSQVGRARQPQHF.

This clonotype appeared a few times. The chain is built from TRBV4-1 and TRBJ2-7, with D possibly TRBD2 on 5 matching bases. This CDR3 is built from 15 residues. V lost 3 bases and J 0 bases, leaving 12 bases between the germline ends. From germline, CDR1 is MGHRA and CDR2 YSYEKL. The CDR3 coding sequence is TGCGCCAGCAGCCAGGACCTAGCAGCCTCCTACGAGCAGTACTTC. It encodes CASSQDLAASYEQYF.

This chain links TRBV7-9 with TRBJ2-3; 11 nucleotides match TRBD2. Germline assignment: CDR1 SEHNR and CDR2 FQNEAQ (reference sequence). This CDR3 comprises 16 residues. V lost 5 bases to trimming and J lost 0 bases; unmatched junction nucleotides: 4. CDR3 DNA: TGTGCCAGCAGCGCGGGACTAGCGGAGAGCACAGATACGCAGTATTTT. Residues: CASSAGLAESTDTQYF.

This clonotype was recorded many times. The V gene is TRBV27, the J gene TRBJ1-2; D possibly corresponds to TRBD1 (6 bases). The V gene's germline CDR1 is MNHEY and CDR2 SMNVEV (reference sequence). The CDR3 is made up of 20 amino acids. Trimming cost V 1 base and J 1 base, with 25 bases left between them. Here the CDR3 reads CASSLYRPRTEALSNYGYTF. The DNA for the CDR3 is TGTGCCAGCAGTTTATACCGTCCGAGGACAGAGGCCCTGAGTAACTATGGCTACACCTTC.

This clonotype was observed at least ten times. This rearrangement joins TRBV11-2 to TRBJ1-4; TRBD1 is a possible D gene (6 bases). Germline V gene sequence: CDR1 SGHAT, CDR2 FQNNGV. With 3 bases removed from V and 11 bases from J, the gap between germline ends came to 10 bases. CDR3 size: 12 residues. The CDR3 sequence: CASSLTQGKLFF. The CDR3 DNA is TGTGCCAGCAGCTTGACACAGGGTAAACTGTTTTTT.

This clonotype came up a few times. This chain joins TRBV28 and TRBJ2-3, with 10 bases fitting TRBD2. The trim removed 3 bases at V and 1 base at J, leaving 10 bases unmatched. CDR3 length equals 18 residues. CDR1 is MDHEN and CDR2 is SYDVKM in the germline V gene. CDR3 residues: CASSFLLVLAGGTDTQYF. DNA for the CDR3: TGTGCCAGCAGTTTCTTACTCGTGCTAGCGGGGGGCACAGATACGCAGTATTTT.

A remark on this clonotype: This may arise from a read error, as a much more abundant clone is one base away. The chain combines TRBV5-8 with TRBJ1-5; a possible D gene is TRBD1 (6 bases). This CDR3 contains 17 residues. Germline CDR1 SGHTS, CDR2 YDEGEE. The CDR3 region is CASSLITGLNSNHPQHF. In nucleotides, the CDR3 is TGTGCCAGCAGCTTGATAACAGGGCTGAATAGCAATCATCCCCAGCATTTT.

This clonotype appeared many times. The chain employs TRBV5-1 and TRBJ2-7; perhaps TRBD1 as D (5 bases). CDR3 length: 11 amino acids. With 1 base removed from V and 7 bases from J, the gap between germline ends came to 6 bases. CDR1 is SGHRS and CDR2 is YFSETQ in the germline V gene. The CDR3 nucleotides are TGCGCCAGCAGCTTGAACAGGGAGCAGTACTTC. It codes for CASSLNREQYF.

This clonotype appeared many times. V gene TRBV12-3 or TRBV12-4 combines with J gene TRBJ2-7; 11 bases are a match to TRBD1. V dropped 5 bases and J dropped 0; count of bases not matched to a gene: 3. The CDR3 extends over 15 amino acids. The CDR3 region has the DNA TGTGCCAGCAGTGCAGGGACAGGGGGCTCCTACGAGCAGTACTTC. Protein sequence: CASSAGTGGSYEQYF.

As to this clonotype: A read error is likely here: a far larger clone is one base away. The V and J genes are TRBV6-9 and TRBJ2-6; D remains ambiguous. The CDR3 has 16 amino acids. V dropped 3 bases and J dropped 1 base, with 10 bases sitting between them. CDR1 is MNHGY, CDR2 SVAAGI, per germline. CDR3 loop: CASSYPLSSGANVLTF. DNA for the CDR3: TGTGCCAGCAGTTACCCTCTATCATCTGGGGCCAACGTCCTGACTTTC.

As regards this clonotype: A single base separates this from a much larger clone, so it may be a read error. This chain links TRBV19 with TRBJ2-5; 13 nucleotides align to TRBD2. CDR3 length: 15 amino acids. Germline V gene lookup returns CDR1 LNHDA and CDR2 SQIVND (reference sequence). The junction had 9 bases not matched to a gene; V was cut back by 10 bases and J by 4 bases. DNA for the CDR3: TGTGCCAATGTTCGGACTAGCGGGAGTGGAGAGACCCAGTACTTC. Translation gives CANVRTSGSGETQYF.

As for this clonotype: The CDR3 ends on some other residue instead of the conserved phenylalanine or tryptophan, so this is likely a read error. The chain employs TRBV12-3 or TRBV12-4 and TRBJ1-1; D is ambiguous. Trimming pared 5 bases from V and 7 bases from J, leaving 11 bases between. The CDR3 spans 12 residues. The CDR3 DNA is TGTGCCAGCAGTCCCGGACTCCTTGAAGCTTTCTTA. This codes for CASSPGLLEAFL.

The chain employs TRBV7-9 and TRBJ2-7, with 9 bases lining up with TRBD1. There are 18 residues in the CDR3. The V and J ends lost 10 bases and 1 base, in that order; junction bases with no gene match: 20. Per the germline V gene, CDR1 is SEHNR and CDR2 is FQNEAQ (reference sequence). The CDR3 protein is CATGPRDRAPGGSYEQYF. In nucleotides, the CDR3 is TGTGCCACCGGCCCCCGGGACAGGGCCCCTGGAGGGTCCTACGAGCAGTACTTC. The full variable domain, rest sourced from reference TRBV7-9 and TRBJ2-7, is DTGVSQNPRHKITKRGQNVTFRCDPISEHNRLYWYRQTLGQGPEFLTYFQNEAQLEKSRLLSDRFSAERPKGSFSTLEIQRTEQGDSAMYLCATGPRDRAPGGSYEQYFGPGTRLTVT.

A remark on this clonotype: A read error may explain this, as a much larger clone is one base away. CDR3 amino acids: CASSLTRDIPYEQYF. CDR3 DNA: TGTGCTAGTAGCCTAACGAGGGACATTCCCTACGAGCAGTACTTC. The V gene is TRBV12-5, the J gene TRBJ2-7; a possible D gene is TRBD1 (6 bases). Germline V gene sequence: CDR1 LGHNT, CDR2 FRNRAP. This CDR3 contains 15 residues. Deletions cut 8 bases from V and 2 bases from J, with 19 bases between.

This clonotype was seen at least ten times. V gene TRBV6-1 combines with J gene TRBJ2-5; D may match TRBD1 or TRBD2 (5 bases each). Between the trimmed V and J ends, which lost 5 bases and 4 bases, there was a span of 14 bases. CDR3 size: 14 residues. CDR1 MNHNS and CDR2 SASEGT come from the germline V gene. CDR3 sequence (DNA): TGTGCCAGCAGTCCCGGGACGTGGGCAGAGACCCAGTACTTC. Amino acid sequence: CASSPGTWAETQYF.

Points on this clonotype: A much larger clone sits a single nucleotide away, making a read error possible. The J gene is TRBJ2-7, the V gene TRBV12-3 or TRBV12-4; weak D call: TRBD2 (6 bases). V was shortened by 4 bases and J by 3 bases, with 7 bases between the two germline ends. This CDR3 is 12 amino acids long. The CDR3: CASSSGGYEQYF. DNA of the CDR3: TGTGCCAGCAGTTCCGGGGGCTACGAGCAGTACTTC.

The sample holds a few counts of this clonotype. This chain connects TRBV4-3 to TRBJ1-2; D is undetermined. In germline, CDR1 is LGHNA, CDR2 YSLEER. Trimming stripped 0 bases from V and 0 bases from J, with 14 bases between. The CDR3 runs to 17 residues. CDR3 region: CASSQEYGGWSNYGYTF. The CDR3 region has the DNA TGCGCCAGCAGCCAAGAATATGGAGGCTGGTCTAACTATGGCTACACCTTC.

This clonotype was found a few times. The chain joins TRBV9 to TRBJ1-1; TRBD1 matches 7 bases. Germline CDR1 is SGDLS and CDR2 is YYNGEE. The J segment lost 1 base and the V segment lost 0 bases, leaving 3 bases of the junction unmatched. This CDR3 spans 15 amino acids. CDR3 in DNA: TGTGCCAGCAGCGTAGTGGAGGGGGCGAACACTGAAGCTTTCTTT. Translating gives CASSVVEGANTEAFF.

The table lists this clonotype with many counts. The rearrangement joins TRBV11-2 to TRBJ2-7; 8 bases agree with TRBD1. CDR3 length: 14 residues. Per the germline V gene, CDR1 is SGHAT and CDR2 is FQNNGV. V gave up 0 bases and J gave up 5 bases; unmatched junction bases: 3. The CDR3 sequence: CASSLERTGNEQYF. CDR3 sequence (DNA): TGTGCCAGCAGCTTAGAGCGGACAGGGAACGAGCAGTACTTC.

This clonotype was seen repeatedly, ten times or more. The chain employs TRBV10-3 and TRBJ1-1; D is uncertain. The germline CDR1 and CDR2 sequences are ENHRY and SYGVKD. The V end was cut by 3 bases, the J end by 7 bases, with 6 bases between. The CDR3 has 11 amino acids. The CDR3 DNA sequence: TGTGCCATCAGTGAAGTGGGTGAAGCTTTCTTT. Amino acids: CAISEVGEAFF.

This clonotype was detected many times. The J gene is TRBJ1-5, the V gene TRBV6-9; no clear D gene. V lost 3 bases and J lost 4, with 7 bases in between. CDR1 is MNHGY, CDR2 SVAAGI, per germline. The length of the CDR3 is 13 residues. CDR3 residues: CASSYRLNQPQHF. DNA for the CDR3: TGTGCCAGCAGTTACCGGCTAAATCAGCCCCAGCATTTT.

This clonotype came up many times. One end of the junction fails to match germline, which may point to a read error. V usage is TRBV2 and J usage is TRBJ2-5, with 7 bases lining up with TRBD1. This CDR3 comprises 11 residues. CDR1 and CDR2 from the germline V gene are SNHLY and FYNNEI. CDR3 sequence reads: CASSGGAGGDF. In nucleotides, the CDR3 is TGTGCCAGCAGTGGAGGGGCAGGGGGTGACTTC.

Here the CDR3 DNA reads TGCGCCAGCAGCCAGATCGTCAGGGGGCGAGGTTCACCCCTCCACTTT. It is translated as CASSQIVRGRGSPLHF. This chain connects TRBV4-1 to TRBJ1-6, with 8 bases matching TRBD1. The CDR3 runs to 16 residues. Germline V gene sequence: CDR1 MGHRA, CDR2 YSYEKL. V gave up 3 bases and J gave up 9 bases; unmatched junction bases: 10.

This clonotype has ten or more counts. The rearrangement joins TRBV12-3 or TRBV12-4 to TRBJ2-7, with 8 bases matching TRBD1. Trimming removed 2 bases from V and 4 bases from J; junction bases left unmatched: 22. CDR3 length equals 20 residues. The CDR3 DNA follows: TGTGCCAGCAGTTTATCTCCGGACAGGGTAAACCAGCCAACCGCATACGAGCAGTACTTC. Amino acid sequence: CASSLSPDRVNQPTAYEQYF.

A few counts support this clonotype. The chain uses TRBV3-1 and TRBJ2-7; the D call may be TRBD1 or TRBD2 (5 bases each). The CDR3 has 19 amino acids. V was trimmed by 0 bases and J by 0 bases, leaving 21 bases between them. The germline gives CDR1 LGHDT, CDR2 YNNKEL (reference sequence). The CDR3 loop reads CASSQDLWGDWGSSYEQYF. The CDR3, as DNA: TGTGCCAGCAGCCAAGATCTCTGGGGCGATTGGGGGAGCTCCTACGAGCAGTACTTC.

This clonotype has only a few counts. The chain combines TRBV5-1 with TRBJ2-2; D is unclear. In germline, CDR1 is SGHRS, CDR2 YFSETQ. This CDR3 contains 15 residues. V was shortened by 3 bases and J by 3 bases, with 12 bases between the two germline ends. The CDR3 region is CASSSAPKDTGELFF. CDR3 in DNA: TGCGCCAGCAGCTCGGCCCCTAAGGACACCGGGGAGCTGTTTTTT.

V usage is TRBV7-3 and J usage is TRBJ2-5; TRBD1 aligns across 8 bases. The CDR3 runs 15 residues. Germline CDR1 SGHTA, CDR2 FQGTGA. V dropped 5 bases and J dropped 4; count of bases not matched to a gene: 9. The CDR3 region has the DNA TGTGCCAGCAGCCAGACAGGGGCAAGGGGAGAGACCCAGTACTTC. Translated, it gives CASSQTGARGETQYF.